Below, one T cell receptor beta chain is given with its context. As yet, its antigen is unknown. The entry originates in a study of vaccination and CD4 T cells after COVID-19. Sequence data for DNA of cultured CD4+ T cells were generated by the Oncomine TCR Beta short-read assay. Each CDR3 protein is one row after TCRdb ran MiXCR on the PCR reads. The table has 25,000 to 30,000 distinct CDR3 sequences, under 40% seen once. The sample's time point: late sampling 161 to 241 days after vaccination in three convalescent patients. The treatment: roughly ten-day PBMC culture with coronavirus spike peptide pools or control peptides (ViraFEST assay). This CDR3 has 15 amino acids. V shed 6 bases and J 0 bases; nucleotides not matched to a gene: 7.

The sequencing here drew on CD4+ T cells from blood, cultured in vitro, taken about 7 months after SARS-CoV-2 vaccination. This TCR was recovered from a human donor who had recovered from COVID-19. This chain connects TRBV12-3 or TRBV12-4 to TRBJ1-2; 7 bases fit TRBD1. The CDR3 here is CASSYDRASNYGYTF. The CDR3 DNA follows: TGTGCCAGCAGCTATGACAGGGCTTCTAACTATGGCTACACCTTC.